One sample yielded the 22 T cell receptor beta chains listed below, sequenced in a study of T cells expressing NK-cell markers. TCRdb reprocessed the 5' RACE reads and reports one entry per CDR3 protein, with no DNA. The sample table includes roughly 160,000 distinct CDR3 sequences. What was sequenced was blood T cells: a sorted CD56 or NKG2C T cell subset, CD4+ or CD8+ T cells, or bulk PBMC T cells (not recorded which). These receptors were collected from a woman between 18 and 70 years old in good health.

The rearrangement uses TRBV12-3 or TRBV12-4 and TRBJ1-2; TCRdb lists TRBD1, though no DNA is available to test this call. This CDR3 has 16 amino acids. CDR3 protein: CASSRQGAKTAGGYTF.

J is TRBJ2-2 and V is TRBV9; TCRdb gives TRBD2 as the D gene, but with no DNA this cannot be confirmed. The CDR3 is 15 residues long. CDR1 is SGDLS and CDR2 is YYNGEE in the germline V gene. CDR3 amino acids: CASTPGLLPTGELFF.

The chain uses TRBV9 and TRBJ2-1; TCRdb's D call, TRBD2, is unchecked because there is no DNA. There are 17 residues in the CDR3. CDR1 and CDR2 (germline): SGDLS, YYNGEE. This chain's CDR3 is CASSVASGRAWGNEQFF.

This rearrangement joins TRBV5-1 to TRBJ1-3; without DNA, the TCRdb call of TRBD1 cannot be checked. The length of the CDR3 is 18 residues. Germline V gene sequence: CDR1 SGHRS, CDR2 YFSETQ. The CDR3 is CASSLDNYLPGNGNTIYF.

The chain joins TRBV3-1 to TRBJ2-1; TCRdb's assignment of TRBD2 cannot be checked, as there is no DNA. In germline, CDR1 is LGHDT, CDR2 YNNKEL (reference sequence). The CDR3 loop spans 15 amino acids. The CDR3 reads CASTPLAGSHNEQFF.

The chain is built from TRBV5-1 and TRBJ1-1; the TCRdb call, TRBD1, lacks DNA for checking. CDR1 and CDR2 from the germline V gene are SGHRS and YFSETQ. CDR3 length: 14 residues. The CDR3: CASSSMGPNTEAFF.

V usage is TRBV7-8 and J usage is TRBJ1-4. Germline CDR1 reads SGHVS; CDR2 reads FQNEAQ. The CDR3 extends over 11 amino acids. CDR3 amino acids: CASSFNEKLFF.

V is TRBV3-1 and J is TRBJ1-3; TCRdb reports TRBD1, a call that lacks DNA to check it against. The CDR3 contains 18 residues. CDR1 is LGHDT and CDR2 is YNNKEL in the germline V gene (reference sequence). CDR3 loop: CASSQAQNRATSGNTIYF.

This chain joins TRBV20-1 and TRBJ2-3; TCRdb's D call, TRBD1, is unchecked because there is no DNA. The CDR3 runs to 12 residues. Looked up from germline, CDR1 is DFQATT and CDR2 is SNEGSKA (reference sequence). The CDR3 loop reads CSASWGTDTQYF.

V usage is TRBV2 and J usage is TRBJ2-1; TCRdb picks TRBD2, but there is no DNA to check that call. The CDR3 consists of 11 residues. The germline V gene encodes CDR1 SNHLY and CDR2 FYNNEI. The CDR3 protein is CASNSEGEQFF.

The V call is TRBV28, the J call TRBJ1-1. CDR3 length: 14 residues. Germline CDR1 reads MDHEN; CDR2 reads SYDVKM. The CDR3 region is CASSASTGNTEAFF. Combining the CDR3 with reference TRBV28 and TRBJ1-1 gives the whole variable domain DVKVTQSSRYLVKRTGEKVFLECVQDMDHENMFWYRQDPGLGLRLIYFSYDVKMKEKGDIPEGYSVSREKKERFSLILESASTNQTSMYLCASSASTGNTEAFFGQGTRLTVV.

CDR3: CASSQRDRGLYEQYF. The chain has TRBV6-2 or TRBV6-3 and TRBJ2-7; TCRdb's D call of TRBD1 is untestable without DNA. The CDR3 is 15 residues long. Germline V gene data show CDR1 as MNHEY and CDR2 as SVGEGT.

The V and J genes are TRBV5-1 and TRBJ1-2; TCRdb names TRBD1, which stays unverified in the absence of DNA. Per germline, CDR1 SGHRS and CDR2 YFSETQ. This CDR3 spans 14 amino acids. The chain's CDR3 is CASSSRTQNYGYTF.

V usage is TRBV7-9 and J usage is TRBJ2-7. Per the germline V gene, CDR1 is SEHNR and CDR2 is FQNEAQ (reference sequence). There are 14 residues in the CDR3. Here the CDR3 reads CASSAKHSTYEQYF.

This rearrangement joins TRBV28 to TRBJ2-1; TCRdb proposes TRBD2, but this gene call is untestable without DNA. CDR3 length: 17 residues. Looked up from germline, CDR1 is MDHEN and CDR2 is SYDVKM. The CDR3 here is CASSRSRGLAGRHEQFF.

The chain recombines TRBV10-3 with TRBJ2-1. This CDR3 contains 14 residues. Looked up from germline, CDR1 is ENHRY and CDR2 is SYGVKD. Here the CDR3 reads CAILYESSYNEQFF.

The rearrangement uses TRBV18 and TRBJ2-7; the TCRdb call, TRBD2, lacks DNA for checking. CDR1 and CDR2 from the germline V gene are KGHSH and LQKENI. The CDR3 spans 16 residues. CDR3 protein: CASSLLAGGPGDEQYF. The full variable domain, with the rest looked up from reference TRBV18 and TRBJ2-7, is NAGVMQNPRHLVRRRGQEARLRCSPMKGHSHVYWYRQLPEEGLKFMVYLQKENIIDESGMPKERFSAEFPKEGPSILRIQQVVRGDSAAYFCASSLLAGGPGDEQYFGPGTRLTVT.

This chain connects TRBV6-1 to TRBJ1-1; lacking DNA, the TRBD1 call made by TCRdb goes unchecked. Looked up from germline, CDR1 is MNHNS and CDR2 is SASEGT. The CDR3 extends over 14 amino acids. CDR3 sequence: CASSEASLGGKAFF.

The chain combines TRBV7-2 with TRBJ2-1; TCRdb proposes TRBD2, but this gene call is untestable without DNA. This CDR3 comprises 15 residues. Germline CDR1 SGHTA, CDR2 FQGNSA. The chain's CDR3 is CASSKQRGGNNEQFF.

The chain couples TRBV12-3 or TRBV12-4 to TRBJ2-7. The CDR3 spans 14 residues. CDR3: CASSFSANTYEQYF.

The rearrangement uses TRBV6-2 or TRBV6-3 and TRBJ2-7; with no DNA, the TCRdb D assignment of TRBD2 cannot be verified. Germline loops: CDR1 MNHEY, CDR2 SVGEGT. This CDR3 has 22 amino acids. The chain's CDR3 is CASSYRLAGSGTSGSVRNEQYF.

The J gene is TRBJ2-1, the V gene TRBV11-2; TCRdb indicates TRBD2, and absent DNA this call remains unverified. The CDR3 extends over 16 amino acids. Germline V CDR1 and CDR2: SGHAT, FQNNGV. The CDR3 protein is CASSQVFGGVYNEQFF.